Sequencing of this TCR beta chain was carried out in a study of cytomegalovirus exposure and HLA in healthy donors. About this clone: Its antigen is not known.

CDR3 length: 15 amino acids. Germline V gene sequence: CDR1 SGHNT, CDR2 YYREEE (reference sequence). V was shortened by 0 bases and J by 5 bases, with 14 bases between the two germline ends. Study outcomes and limitations: As was reported, the HLA-A and HLA-B alleles of most subjects were accurately predicted from TCR beta sequences. In a later analysis, CMV-associated beta chains were mostly HLA-associated, it appeared. Fewer N-insertions than the approximately 700-donor mean were reportedly shown by an Asian-associated ancestry cluster in a later analysis. Reports credit the classifier with highly specific, highly sensitive diagnosis of cytomegalovirus status.

The PCR employed 60 Vbeta primers together with 13 Jbeta primers. The data were produced by immunoSEQ multiplex PCR, yet TCRdb's version contains in-frame clones alone and is incomplete. The table shows about 160,000 clones, with approximately 75% occurring only once. This clonotype originated in a man aged 50 to 59 in good health and CMV-seropositive. The genes are TRBV5-4 and TRBJ2-5, with D possibly TRBD2 on 6 matching bases. Sequences were obtained from PBMCs. Here the CDR3 reads CASSLVGGPGETQYF. The CDR3 bases are TGTGCCAGCAGCTTGGTGGGGGGACCGGGGGAGACCCAGTACTTC.